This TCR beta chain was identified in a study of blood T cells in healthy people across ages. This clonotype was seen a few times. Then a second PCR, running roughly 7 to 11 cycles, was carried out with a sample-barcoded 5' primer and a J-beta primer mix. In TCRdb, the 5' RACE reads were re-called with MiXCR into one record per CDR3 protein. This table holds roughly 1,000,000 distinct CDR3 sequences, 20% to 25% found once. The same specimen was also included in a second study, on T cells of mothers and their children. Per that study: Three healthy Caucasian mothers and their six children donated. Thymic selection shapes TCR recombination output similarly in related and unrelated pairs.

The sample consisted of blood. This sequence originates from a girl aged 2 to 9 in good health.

For the CDR3, the DNA is TGTGCCAGCAGCCAAGAACGTGCAGGGGTATCGAACACTGAAGCTTTCTTT. It yields the protein CASSQERAGVSNTEAFF. The chain has TRBV4-2 and TRBJ1-1, with D perhaps TRBD1 (6 bases). V lost 0 bases to trimming and J lost 1 base, with 15 bases between them. The germline gives CDR1 LGHNA, CDR2 YNFKEQ. The CDR3 sequence is 17 residues long.